This T cell receptor (beta chain) was identified during a study of vaccination and CD4 T cells after COVID-19. Study observations and caveats: There was no significant change from roughly 22 to 38 median reactive clonotypes.

The time point denotes: late sampling 161 to 241 days after vaccination in a few convalescent patients. The treatment: roughly 10-day PBMC culture with coronavirus spike peptide pools or control peptides (ViraFEST assay). Once peptide pools had expanded antigen-specific T cells, ViraFEST sequenced TCRs. This clonotype was seen more than once but under ten times. Its antigen is not known. CD4+ T cells that had been cultured provided DNA sequenced with the Oncomine TCR Beta short-read assay. Genomic DNA was isolated from cultured CD4+ T cells. MiXCR, run by TCRdb on the PCR reads, gives a single entry per CDR3 protein. The repertoire has some 23,000 distinct CDR3 sequences, approximately 42% of them found once; the top ten carry around 5%. V dropped 0 bases and J dropped 3 bases, with 5 bases sitting between them. The CDR3 extends over 13 amino acids. The germline CDR1 and CDR2 sequences are SGHTA and FQGTGA.

The chain links TRBV7-3 to TRBJ1-1; D gene uncertain. The TCR sequence derives from a human donor who had recovered from COVID-19. Sequenced material: CD4+ T cells from blood, cultured in vitro, taken about 7 months after SARS-CoV-2 vaccination. CDR3 nucleotides: TGTGCCAGCAGCTTAACCGGCCACACTGAAGCTTTCTTT. Its protein product is CASSLTGHTEAFF.